This TCR beta chain derives from a study of T cell repertoires in cytomegalovirus infection. TCRdb re-derived calls from the reads in MiXCR, one entry per CDR3 protein. The sample has approximately 770,000 distinct CDR3 sequences; 25% to 35% are singletons. This clonotype was found a few times. Its matching antigen is unknown. CDR3 size: 14 residues. The V gene lost 2 bases and the J gene lost 7 bases, with 13 bases spanning the gap. CDR1 and CDR2 (germline): SGHDT, YYEEEE. The receptor was isolated from a human donor in good health (CMV status not recorded). Some clones in this sample may be carry-over from other donors' samples. The chain carries TRBV5-6 and TRBJ1-5; D remains unclear. The input for sequencing was cultured CD8+ T cells from PBMCs, taken from culture after CMV antigen stimulation. Here the CDR3 DNA reads TGTGCCAGCAGCTTTAAGGGAACGGGACAGCCCCAGCATTTT. This sequence encodes CASSFKGTGQPQHF.